A selection of T cell receptor beta chains follows, all from one sample in a study of blood T cell repertoires in COVID-19. Using immunoSEQ multiplex PCR, the repertoire was profiled, and TCRdb retains in-frame clones only, with some absent. The sample lists roughly 350,000 clones, roughly 90% seen once, with under 4.5% in the top ten. The specimen was peripheral blood. These receptors were collected from a woman aged 45-65 years with active or convalescent COVID-19. Each CDR3 is given with its conserved first and last residue. Fields, in order: J gene, V gene, D gene, clone size, CDR3 protein, CDR3 DNA. The D gene is left open where the match is weak. Clone size, where shown, is once, few, many, or a class for clones that have expanded.

TRBJ2-1	TRBV14	NA	few	CASSLGASSPHNEQFF	TGTGCCAGCAGCCTCGGCGCGAGTAGCCCCCACAATGAGCAGTTCTTC
TRBJ1-1	TRBV5-4	NA	once	CASSLLQMNTEAFF	TGTGCCAGCAGCTTGCTACAGATGAACACTGAAGCTTTCTTT
TRBJ2-4	TRBV7-2	NA	NA	CASSLVSGAKNIQYF	TGTGCCAGCAGCTTAGTTAGCGGAGCCAAAAACATTCAGTACTTC
TRBJ2-3	TRBV30	NA	once	CAWSWFRTGRTDTQYF	TGTGCCTGGAGTTGGTTTAGAACGGGTAGGACAGATACGCAGTATTTT
TRBJ2-7	TRBV7-2	NA	NA	CASSLDPPGEQYF	TGTGCCAGCAGCTTAGATCCCCCGGGCGAGCAGTACTTC
TRBJ1-1	TRBV19	NA	once	CASSPDRHTEAFF	TGTGCCAGTAGTCCTGACAGACACACTGAAGCTTTCTTT
TRBJ1-2	TRBV7-9	NA	NA	CASSRGHDLNYGYTF	TGTGCCAGCAGCCGTGGACACGATCTTAACTATGGCTACACCTTC
TRBJ2-6	TRBV28	TRBD1	NA	CASRNQDRDYYSGANVLTF	TGTGCCAGCAGAAATCAGGACAGGGATTATTATTCTGGGGCCAACGTCCTGACTTTC
TRBJ1-6	TRBV6-5	NA	once	CASGFRLNSPLHF	TGTGCCAGCGGGTTCAGGTTGAATTCACCCCTCCACTTT
TRBJ1-2	TRBV4-2	TRBD1	NA	CASSQAPGGDRPHYGYTF	TGTGCCAGCAGCCAAGCACCCGGAGGGGACAGGCCGCACTATGGCTACACCTTC
TRBJ2-3	TRBV5-1	TRBD1	NA	CASSLEDRGLTDTQYF	TGCGCCAGCAGCTTGGAGGACAGGGGGCTTACAGATACGCAGTATTTT
TRBJ1-5	TRBV4-1	NA	few	CASSLHSRGAGNQPQHF	TGCGCCAGCAGCCTCCATTCTCGGGGGGCGGGAAATCAGCCCCAGCATTTT
TRBJ2-1	TRBV18	NA	NA	CASSIVGDSYNEQFF	TGTGCCAGCTCAATCGTAGGAGATTCCTACAATGAGCAGTTCTTC
TRBJ2-7	TRBV12-3/TRBV12-4	TRBD1	NA	CASSRQGYEQYF	TGTGCCAGCAGCCGACAGGGCTACGAGCAGTACTTC
TRBJ1-6	TRBV11-2	NA	NA	CASSLGPINSPLHF	TGTGCCAGCAGCTTAGGGCCGATTAATTCACCCCTCCACTTT
TRBJ1-2	TRBV4-2	NA	once	CASSQDRGYGGYTF	TGTGCCAGCAGCCAAGATCGGGGGTATGGTGGCTACACCTTC
TRBJ1-2	TRBV6-4	TRBD1	NA	CASSPTGGWHGYTF	TGTGCCAGCAGTCCCACAGGGGGCTGGCATGGCTACACCTTC
TRBJ2-2	TRBV19	NA	NA	CASSIHLGTVNTGELFF	TGTGCCAGTAGTATCCACCTCGGGACTGTAAACACCGGGGAGCTGTTTTTT
TRBJ2-1	TRBV11-2	NA	NA	CASSPTETSLHEQFF	TGTGCCAGCAGCCCGACCGAGACTAGTCTGCATGAGCAGTTCTTC
TRBJ2-3	TRBV9	TRBD2	NA	CASSVGISGRGIASTDTQYF	TGTGCCAGCAGCGTAGGAATTAGCGGGAGGGGGATCGCTAGCACAGATACGCAGTATTTT
TRBJ2-1	TRBV5-5	TRBD2	NA	CASSPRTSGAYNEQFF	TGTGCCAGCAGCCCTAGGACTAGCGGGGCCTACAATGAGCAGTTCTTC
TRBJ1-1	TRBV30	NA	once	CAWSLGTNTEAFF	TGTGCCTGGAGTCTCGGTACGAACACTGAAGCTTTCTTT
TRBJ1-1	TRBV2	NA	NA	CASSDQGNTEAFF	TGTGCCAGCAGTGATCAGGGGAACACTGAAGCTTTCTTT
TRBJ2-7	TRBV12-3/TRBV12-4	NA	NA	CASSVRGEQYF	TGTGCCAGCAGCGTCAGGGGCGAGCAGTACTTC
TRBJ2-1	TRBV5-4	NA	NA	CASSRDLVSSYNEQFF	TGTGCCAGCAGCCGGGACTTAGTCAGCTCCTACAATGAGCAGTTCTTC
TRBJ1-2	TRBV19	TRBD1	NA	CASSITGQGTYGYTF	TGTGCCAGTAGTATTACCGGACAGGGGACCTATGGCTACACCTTC
TRBJ1-2	TRBV11-2	NA	few	CASSPGQVGGYTF	TGTGCCAGCAGCCCTGGGCAGGTCGGTGGCTACACCTTC
TRBJ2-5	TRBV10-3	TRBD1	NA	CAIRTTGGAGETQYF	TGTGCCATCAGGACGACAGGGGGCGCGGGGGAGACCCAGTACTTC
TRBJ1-2	TRBV7-9	NA	NA	CASSLVGQSGYTF	TGTGCCAGCAGCTTAGTAGGACAGAGCGGCTACACCTTC
TRBJ1-5	TRBV19	NA	NA	CASSIERGFQPQHF	TGTGCCAGTAGTATAGAACGAGGGTTTCAGCCCCAGCATTTT
TRBJ2-7	TRBV20-1	TRBD1	NA	CSAYDRGRGYF	TGCAGTGCGTATGACAGGGGCCGGGGGTACTTC
TRBJ1-1	TRBV5-8	NA	NA	CASSPFRRATEAFF	TGTGCCAGCAGCCCCTTCCGGAGGGCCACTGAAGCTTTCTTT
TRBJ1-4	TRBV5-1	TRBD1	NA	CASRHSPGQGVSEKLFF	TGCGCCAGCAGGCACTCCCCGGGACAGGGGGTCAGTGAAAAACTGTTTTTT
TRBJ2-2	TRBV3-1/TRBV3-2	NA	NA	CASSQGPGGGELFF	TGTGCCAGCAGCCAAGGGCCAGGTGGCGGGGAGCTGTTTTTT
TRBJ1-2	TRBV25-1	TRBD1	NA	CASSDPGQGAWGGYTF	TGTGCCAGCAGTGATCCGGGGCAGGGGGCGTGGGGAGGCTACACCTTC
TRBJ2-2	TRBV11-3	TRBD1	once	CASSQRTGPAGELFF	TGTGCCAGCAGCCAAAGGACAGGTCCGGCCGGGGAGCTGTTTTTT
TRBJ2-1	TRBV7-6	NA	NA	CASSLQADKNSNEQFF	TGTGCCAGCAGCTTACAGGCAGACAAAAACTCCAATGAGCAGTTCTTC
TRBJ1-2	TRBV12-3/TRBV12-4	TRBD1	NA	CASSPGQGGYTF	TGTGCCAGCAGCCCGGGACAGGGGGGCTACACCTTC
TRBJ2-7	TRBV4-1	NA	once	CASSQEQGNYHEQYF	TGCGCCAGCAGCCAAGAACAGGGAAACTACCACGAGCAGTACTTC
TRBJ1-2	TRBV4-1	TRBD1	NA	CASSLEGQGYYGYTF	TGCGCCAGCAGCCTAGAGGGACAGGGGTACTATGGCTACACCTTC
TRBJ2-7	TRBV3-1/TRBV3-2	NA	NA	CASRQGSETYEQYF	TGTGCCAGCAGGCAAGGTAGCGAAACCTACGAGCAGTACTTC
TRBJ2-6	TRBV19	NA	NA	CASRVQVSGANVLTF	TGTGCCAGTAGGGTACAGGTCTCTGGGGCCAACGTCCTGACTTTC
TRBJ2-3	TRBV12-5	TRBD2	NA	CASAAGGMGTQYF	TGTGCTAGTGCGGCGGGAGGGATGGGTACGCAGTATTTT
TRBJ1-1	TRBV9	NA	once	CASSLAGGNAEAFF	TGTGCCAGCAGCCTCGCGGGGGGAAACGCTGAAGCTTTCTTT
TRBJ1-1	TRBV29-1	TRBD1	once	CSVNPQGSEAFF	TGCAGCGTCAACCCACAGGGGTCTGAAGCTTTCTTT
TRBJ1-1	TRBV18	NA	NA	CASSPEVANTEAFF	TGTGCCAGCTCACCGGAGGTAGCGAACACTGAAGCTTTCTTT
TRBJ2-3	TRBV21-1	NA	NA	CASSKGRRGTSGISTDTQYF	TGTGCCAGCAGCAAGGGTCGGAGGGGGACTAGCGGGATCAGCACAGATACGCAGTATTTT
TRBJ2-5	TRBV6-2/TRBV6-3	TRBD2	NA	CASSYSRDYEETQYF	TGTGCCAGCAGTTACTCCAGGGACTACGAAGAGACCCAGTACTTC
TRBJ2-1	TRBV4-3	NA	NA	CASSQDRQGSEQFF	TGCGCCAGCAGCCAAGATCGTCAGGGGTCTGAGCAGTTCTTC
TRBJ1-2	TRBV7-9	NA	NA	CASSLAETAGGYTF	TGTGCCAGCAGCTTAGCGGAGACAGCCGGTGGCTACACCTTC
TRBJ2-5	TRBV28	NA	NA	CASSLGMRAGAPETQYF	TGTGCCAGCAGTTTGGGCATGAGGGCAGGGGCCCCGGAGACCCAGTACTTC
TRBJ1-2	TRBV6-6	TRBD1	NA	CASSFLATGNIHGYTF	TGTGCCAGCAGTTTTCTCGCGACAGGGAATATCCATGGCTACACCTTC
TRBJ1-1	TRBV5-4	NA	NA	CASSYNGGDTEAFF	TGTGCCAGCAGCTATAACGGGGGAGACACTGAAGCTTTCTTT
TRBJ1-1	TRBV5-1	NA	NA	CASSLGAGVNTEAFF	TGCGCCAGCAGCTTGGGAGCTGGAGTTAACACTGAAGCTTTCTTT